This TCR beta chain came from a study of T-cell memory formation after mild COVID-19. Germline values: CDR1 LGHDT, CDR2 YNNKEL (reference sequence). This CDR3 has 14 residues. V dropped 4 bases and J dropped 0 bases, with 9 bases sitting between them. TCR alpha and TCR beta cDNA libraries carrying sample barcodes and UMIs came from 5'RACE with constant-segment primers. MiXCR, applied by TCRdb to the 5' RACE reads, yields one record per CDR3 protein. The sample has just under 150,000 distinct CDR3 sequences, approximately 21% seen once. This clonotype was seen a handful of times. The clonotype originates from an adult woman who had mild COVID-19 (a few samples of this study predate the infection). Cell type and time point are not known. Sequenced material: PBMCs or a T cell subset sorted from them (not recorded which). The chain employs TRBV3-1 and TRBJ1-2; D might be TRBD1 (5 bases). The CDR3 is CASSLGLANYGYTF. As DNA, the CDR3 is TGTGCCAGCAGCCTGGGGCTAGCTAACTATGGCTACACCTTC.